The 23 T cell receptor beta chains in this list originate from one sample, sequenced in a study of blood T cell repertoires in COVID-19. Generated by immunoSEQ multiplex PCR, the TCRdb table keeps only in-frame clones and is missing some. Here the sample spans under 250,000 clones, roughly nine tenths being singletons. Material for sequencing was peripheral blood. The receptors were sampled from a man aged 40-50 years with acute or convalescent COVID-19.

The chain carries TRBV15 and TRBJ2-7; TRBD1 might be the D (6 bases). Per the germline V gene, CDR1 is LNHNV and CDR2 is YYDKDF (reference sequence). V was clipped by 3 bases and J by 1 base, with 13 bases between them. The CDR3 is 15 amino acids. CDR3 coding DNA: TGTGCCACCAGCAGTAGACAGGTCTTGTCCTACGAGCAGTACTTC. Amino acids: CATSSRQVLSYEQYF.

This chain connects TRBV29-1 to TRBJ2-1, with 7 bases matching TRBD1. Germline V CDR1 and CDR2: SQVTM, ANQGSEA. The trim removed 7 bases at V and 6 bases at J, leaving 6 bases unmatched. The CDR3 totals 12 residues. DNA of the CDR3: TGCAGCGGCAACAGGGGAGCCAATGAGCAGTTCTTC. This encodes CSGNRGANEQFF.

The CDR3 sequence is CASSIGGEPSYEQYF. CDR3 nucleotides: TGTGCCAGTAGTATAGGGGGAGAACCCTCTTATGAGCAGTACTTC. This sequence joins TRBV19 and TRBJ2-7; D possibly corresponds to TRBD2 (5 bases). Germline V gene data show CDR1 as LNHDA and CDR2 as SQIVND (reference sequence). Trimming removed 1 base at V and 7 bases at J, with 17 bases between. The CDR3 is 15 residues long.

The gene calls are TRBV24-1 and TRBJ2-3; a weak D match, TRBD2 (5 bases). V lost 4 bases and J 4 bases, leaving 11 bases between the germline ends. The CDR3 totals 14 residues. Germline-derived CDR1 and CDR2 are KGHDR and SFDVKD. CDR3 amino acids: CATSDERRPDTQYF. Here the CDR3 DNA reads TGTGCCACCAGTGACGAAAGGAGGCCAGATACGCAGTATTTT.

In nucleotides, the CDR3 is TGTGCCAGCAGCCCCCTTCGGGGGGGCACAGATACGCAGTATTTT. Translating it yields CASSPLRGGTDTQYF. V usage is TRBV2 and J usage is TRBJ2-3; 7 bases fit TRBD2. The CDR3 is 15 amino acids. The trim removed 6 bases at V and 1 base at J, leaving 7 bases unmatched. Germline lookup yields CDR1 SNHLY and CDR2 FYNNEI.

Only one count was recorded for this clone. The chain recombines TRBV6-5 with TRBJ2-1; tentatively, D is TRBD1 (8 bases). This CDR3 region has 14 residues. V lost 2 bases, J lost 6 bases, and 11 bases lay in between. Germline lookup yields CDR1 MNHEY and CDR2 SVGAGI. CDR3: CASSYNRGGNEQFF. CDR3 bases: TGTGCCAGCAGTTACAACAGGGGGGGCAATGAGCAGTTCTTC.

The chain combines TRBV12-3 or TRBV12-4 with TRBJ2-3, with D unclear. The CDR3 is 11 residues long. V lost 3 bases and J 5 bases, leaving 3 bases between the germline ends. For the CDR3, the DNA is TGTGCCAGCAGTTTTAGAGATACGCAGTATTTT. As protein: CASSFRDTQYF.

The DNA for the CDR3 is TGTGCCAGCAGCCAAGCGGGTGGGGAGACCCAGTACTTC. Translating gives CASSQAGGETQYF. The gene calls are TRBV3-1 (or the pseudogene TRBV3-2) and TRBJ2-5; D call uncertain. Per germline, CDR1 LGHDT and CDR2 YNNKEL (reference sequence). The CDR3 has 13 amino acids. V gave up 1 base and J gave up 5 bases, with 8 bases separating them.

In its sample, this clone was seen once. This rearrangement joins TRBV10-3 to TRBJ1-4; 8 bases agree with TRBD1. Per the germline V gene, CDR1 is ENHRY and CDR2 is SYGVKD. The length of the CDR3 is 16 residues. The V segment lost 1 base and the J segment 0 bases; nucleotides outside the gene matches: 1. This CDR3 reads CAISELQGATNEKLFF. CDR3 nucleotide sequence: TGTGCCATCAGTGAGTTACAGGGGGCAACTAATGAAAAACTGTTTTTT.

V usage is TRBV10-3 and J usage is TRBJ2-7; 7 bases are a match to TRBD1. The trim removed 6 bases at V and 0 bases at J, leaving 8 bases unmatched. This CDR3 spans 15 amino acids. Germline CDR1 reads ENHRY; CDR2 reads SYGVKD. The CDR3 loop reads CAISTTGTDSYEQYF. As DNA, the CDR3 is TGTGCCATCAGCACTACCGGGACAGACTCCTACGAGCAGTACTTC.

The chain joins TRBV28 to TRBJ2-5; D not resolved. Germline V gene lookup returns CDR1 MDHEN and CDR2 SYDVKM. Between the trimmed V and J ends, which lost 5 bases and 4 bases, there was a span of 14 bases. The CDR3 spans 14 residues. The CDR3, as DNA: TGTGCCAGCAGTCTAAACTTGGGCTCAGAGACCCAGTACTTC. It codes for CASSLNLGSETQYF.

The V call is TRBV7-9, the J call TRBJ1-6, with 7 bases matching TRBD1. J gave up 8 bases and V 1 base, and 5 bases lay outside the gene matches. The CDR3 consists of 15 residues. Per germline, CDR1 SEHNR and CDR2 FQNEAQ (reference sequence). Written as DNA, the CDR3 is TGTGCCAGCAGCTTAGGGCAGGGGGTCCATTCACCCCTCCACTTT. Translating gives CASSLGQGVHSPLHF.

The chain uses TRBV5-4 and TRBJ1-5; no reliable D call. This CDR3 contains 15 residues. The V end was cut by 0 bases, the J end by 4 bases, with 11 bases between. Germline CDR1 reads SGHNT; CDR2 reads YYREEE (reference sequence). The CDR3 nucleotides read TGTGCCAGCAGCTTGGGGGAGGGTTTTAATCAGCCCCAGCATTTT. It yields the protein CASSLGEGFNQPQHF.

The chain's CDR3 is CASSQDIGVHNEQFF. Written as DNA, the CDR3 is TGTGCCAGCAGCCAAGATATCGGAGTACACAATGAGCAGTTCTTC. The chain recombines TRBV3-1 (or the pseudogene TRBV3-2) with TRBJ2-1; D is unclear. CDR1 and CDR2 from the germline V gene are LGHDT and YNNKEL (reference sequence). The CDR3 is 15 amino acids. V dropped 0 bases and J dropped 5 bases, with 11 bases sitting between them.

This clone was counted once. The V call is TRBV19, the J call TRBJ2-5; 14 nucleotides agree with TRBD2. The CDR3 is made up of 16 amino acids. Germline loops: CDR1 LNHDA, CDR2 SQIVND (reference sequence). V was pared by 5 bases and J by 4 bases, with 6 bases of the junction left unmatched. The CDR3 bases are TGTGCCAGTAGTCCGCGACTAGCGGGAGGGAGAGAGACCCAGTACTTC. Protein sequence: CASSPRLAGGRETQYF. The variable domain in full, completed from reference TRBV19 and TRBJ2-5, reads DGGITQSPKYLFRKEGQNVTLSCEQNLNHDAMYWYRQDPGQGLRLIYYSQIVNDFQKGDIAEGYSVSREKKESFPLTVTSAQKNPTAFYLCASSPRLAGGRETQYFGPGTRLLVL.

This clone occurred once. The J gene is TRBJ2-2, the V gene TRBV27, with 7 bases fitting TRBD1. This CDR3 has 15 amino acids. CDR1 is MNHEY, CDR2 SMNVEV, per germline (reference sequence). J lost 0 bases, V lost 6 bases, and 4 bases had no gene match. The DNA for the CDR3 is TGTGCCAGCAGCCCCGGGACAGCGAACACCGGGGAGCTGTTTTTT. Protein product: CASSPGTANTGELFF.

The genes are TRBV27 and TRBJ2-7; TRBD1 matches 7 bases. V lost 5 bases and J lost 3; bases outside the gene matches: 10. There are 15 residues in the CDR3. The germline gives CDR1 MNHEY, CDR2 SMNVEV (reference sequence). The CDR3 nucleotides read TGTGCCAGCAGTCCCCGACAGGGATTAATCTACGAGCAGTACTTC. Translating it yields CASSPRQGLIYEQYF.

V usage is TRBV7-2 and J usage is TRBJ1-1, with a weak D call TRBD1 (5 bases). Germline V CDR1 and CDR2: SGHTA, FQGNSA. The CDR3 is made up of 16 amino acids. The ends were cut back, 7 bases at V and 0 bases at J, with 18 bases in the middle. Written as DNA, the CDR3 is TGTGCCAGCACCGAGGGACTATTCAGAGTGAACACTGAAGCTTTCTTT. Protein sequence: CASTEGLFRVNTEAFF.

The V call is TRBV11-2, the J call TRBJ1-6; TRBD1 might be the D (6 bases). The CDR3 has 15 residues. V lost 4 bases to trimming and J lost 8 bases, with 15 bases between them. Germline CDR1 reads SGHAT; CDR2 reads FQNNGV. CDR3 DNA sequence: TGTGCCAGCAGCTACCTAGGACAGACAGATTCACCCCTCCACTTT. It yields the protein CASSYLGQTDSPLHF.

The V gene is TRBV6-1, the J gene TRBJ2-7; 9 positions agree with TRBD1. J was trimmed by 2 bases and V by 4 bases; bases with no gene match: 12. CDR3 length equals 17 residues. Germline values: CDR1 MNHNS, CDR2 SASEGT. CDR3 nucleotides: TGTGCCAGCAGTGCCTCCTTTCCGGGACAGGGTCCCTACGAGCAGTACTTC. Translation: CASSASFPGQGPYEQYF.

This clone was detected only a few times. This chain links TRBV27 with TRBJ1-1; D possibly corresponds to TRBD1 (6 bases). The V gene's germline CDR1 is MNHEY and CDR2 SMNVEV (reference sequence). This CDR3 spans 14 amino acids. V was pared by 3 bases and J by 4 bases, with 12 bases between. For the CDR3, the DNA is TGTGCCAGCAGTTTCCTCCGACAGGCCACTGAAGCTTTCTTT. Protein sequence: CASSFLRQATEAFF.

This chain uses TRBV5-1 with TRBJ1-1, with 7 bases fitting TRBD1. V lost 4 bases and J lost 5; bases outside the gene matches: 5. The V gene's germline CDR1 is SGHRS and CDR2 YFSETQ. This CDR3 spans 13 amino acids. CDR3 coding DNA: TGCGCCAGCAGCCCGGGACAGAAGACTGAAGCTTTCTTT. Protein product: CASSPGQKTEAFF.

The chain is built from TRBV11-2 and TRBJ2-3; 8 nucleotides line up with TRBD1. V gave up 1 base and J gave up 2 bases; unmatched junction bases: 5. The germline gives CDR1 SGHAT, CDR2 FQNNGV. CDR3 size: 16 residues. The CDR3 region is CASSLGHRGNTDTQYF. CDR3 DNA: TGTGCCAGCAGCTTAGGCCACAGGGGGAACACAGATACGCAGTATTTT.